This T cell receptor (beta chain) was found in a study of cytomegalovirus exposure and HLA in healthy donors. Study-level results: Accurate predictions that matched the HLA-A and HLA-B alleles of most subjects were reportedly made from TCR beta sequences. The classifier, whose performance was assessed in both the original and validation cohorts, reportedly diagnosed cytomegalovirus status with high specificity and sensitivity. A list of around 160 TCR beta chains associated with cytomegalovirus was given. At a 0.05 false discovery rate, a later analysis found about 17,000 TCR beta sequences to be associated with HLA alleles.

PCR used 60 Vbeta primers and 13 Jbeta primers. Using immunoSEQ multiplex PCR, the repertoire was profiled, and TCRdb retains in-frame clones only, with some absent. Of more than 80,000 clones listed, less than 80% are singletons. As to this clone: The antigen is undetermined.

Trimming cost V 4 bases and J 6 bases; bases outside gene matches: 16. CDR1 SGHDT and CDR2 YYEEEE come from the germline V gene. The CDR3 totals 17 residues. The specimen sequenced was PBMCs. The receptor was isolated from a woman in her forties in good health and CMV-seropositive. V gene TRBV5-6 combines with J gene TRBJ2-7, with TRBD2 matching 10 bases. The CDR3 protein is CASSTRPLSSGSGEQYF. CDR3 DNA: TGTGCCAGCAGCACCCGCCCCCTCTCTAGCGGGAGTGGCGAGCAGTACTTC. Looking up the rest from reference TRBV5-6 and TRBJ2-7 gives the full variable domain: DAGVTQSPTHLIKTRGQQVTLRCSPKSGHDTVSWYQQALGQGPQFIFQYYEEEERQRGNFPDRFSGHQFPNYSSELNVNALLLGDSALYLCASSTRPLSSGSGEQYFGPGTRLTVT.